This T cell receptor beta chain is drawn from a study of vaccination effects on CD4 cells after COVID-19. Assay: immunoSEQ multiplex PCR; the TCRdb copy retains only in-frame clones and omits some. Among 74,000 or so clones listed, over 70% were seen once. Expansion of antigen-specific CD4+ T cells with viral peptide pools was carried out by the ViraFEST assay before sequencing. Following culture for about ten days, CD4+ T cells were isolated. No vaccinee had earlier SARS-CoV-2 infection, and nucleocapsid antibodies were negative. Of note for this clone: The antigen is unknown.

Germline V lookup: CDR1 KGHDR, CDR2 SFDVKD. The CDR3 covers 13 residues. Between the trimmed V and J ends, which lost 2 bases and 10 bases, there was a span of 13 bases. This sample comprised CD4+ T cells from PBMCs cultured with SARS-CoV-2 spike peptides, obtained before COVID-19 vaccination. This clonotype was sampled from a human donor who received a COVID-19 vaccine. This chain connects TRBV24-1 to TRBJ1-1, with a weak D call TRBD1 (5 bases). CDR3 sequence: CATSDSLGGGAFF. The CDR3 DNA reads as TGTGCCACCAGTGATTCATTGGGGGGAGGAGCTTTCTTT.